What follows describes a single T cell receptor beta chain. The antigen is not known. The CDR3 is 13 residues long. The V gene's germline CDR1 is SNHLY and CDR2 FYNNEI. The germline V and J ends were trimmed by 3 bases and 10 bases, with 15 bases remaining between them. Clones were read by immunoSEQ multiplex PCR, and TCRdb kept only the in-frame ones, dropping some. The profile shows roughly 70,000 clones, 65% to 90% of them singletons. These data belong to a study of T cell responses to AZD1222 COVID-19 vaccine. Study-wide context: Pooling covered second doses at about 4 or about 12 weeks.

Study-wide points: Only a handful of people who got AZD1222 tested seropositive at baseline. The span of vaccine-associated CD4 TCRs extended across spike, with dominance at 160-218 and 743-854. It was only after the peak T cell response that any repertoires were sampled.

The material was peripheral blood, obtained on day 0 of AZD1222 vaccination. The chain recombines TRBV2 with TRBJ1-1; unclear D gene. The origin of this receptor is an adult in good health. This CDR3 reads CASSEIGGPRAFF. DNA of the CDR3: TGTGCCAGCAGTGAGATCGGCGGGCCACGAGCTTTCTTT.